Listed below are T cell receptor beta chains from one sample, sequenced in a study of beta chain features in type 1 diabetes. Assay used: immunoSEQ multiplex PCR; TCRdb lists only in-frame clones, some missing. Here the sample spans about 230,000 clones, about 9.3% being singletons. Material: naive CD4+ T cells from blood. These receptors all come from a woman aged 18-35 years in good health. Each CDR3 is given with its conserved first and last residue. The D gene is left open where the match is weak. Clone size, where shown, is once, few, many, or a class for clones that have expanded.

V gene: TRBV7-9
D gene: TRBD1
clone size: few
J gene: TRBJ2-3
CDR3 protein: CASSPRGSTDTQYF
CDR3 DNA: TGTGCCAGCAGCCCCAGGGGGAGCACAGATACGCAGTATTTT

V gene: TRBV9
D gene: .
clone size: .
J gene: TRBJ2-4
CDR3 protein: CASSVGDSLLHIQYF
CDR3 DNA: TGTGCCAGCAGCGTAGGAGACTCGTTGTTACACATTCAGTACTTC

V gene: TRBV6-6
D gene: TRBD1
clone size: .
J gene: TRBJ1-4
CDR3 protein: CASSYSGQGPNEKLFF
CDR3 DNA: TGTGCCAGCAGTTACTCAGGACAGGGACCTAATGAAAAACTGTTTTTT

V gene: TRBV6-6
D gene: TRBD1
clone size: .
J gene: TRBJ2-3
CDR3 protein: CASSSRDRGYTDTQYF
CDR3 DNA: TGTGCCAGCAGTTCCCGGGACAGGGGGTATACAGATACGCAGTATTTT

V gene: TRBV11-2
D gene: TRBD2
clone size: .
J gene: TRBJ2-7
CDR3 protein: CASSLDPAGGSYEQYF
CDR3 DNA: TGTGCCAGCAGCTTAGACCCAGCGGGGGGGTCCTACGAGCAGTACTTC

V gene: TRBV19
D gene: .
clone size: .
J gene: TRBJ1-5
CDR3 protein: CASSIVPARAQHF
CDR3 DNA: TGTGCCAGTAGTATAGTCCCGGCTCGGGCCCAGCATTTT

V gene: TRBV28
D gene: TRBD2
clone size: few
J gene: TRBJ2-2
CDR3 protein: CASSLSRGVSTGELFF
CDR3 DNA: TGTGCCAGCAGTTTATCACGGGGGGTGAGCACCGGGGAGCTGTTTTTT

V gene: TRBV2
D gene: TRBD2
clone size: few
J gene: TRBJ2-2
CDR3 protein: CASRPPSGSLGELFF
CDR3 DNA: TGTGCCAGCCGCCCCCCTAGCGGGAGTCTCGGGGAGCTGTTTTTT

V gene: TRBV9
D gene: TRBD1
clone size: few
J gene: TRBJ2-7
CDR3 protein: CASSATTGGYEQYF
CDR3 DNA: TGTGCCAGCAGTGCTACGACAGGGGGATACGAGCAGTACTTC

V gene: TRBV30
D gene: TRBD1
clone size: .
J gene: TRBJ1-1
CDR3 protein: CAGQGDTEAFF
CDR3 DNA: TGTGCCGGACAGGGGGACACTGAAGCTTTCTTT

V gene: TRBV7-9
D gene: .
clone size: many
J gene: TRBJ2-7
CDR3 protein: CASSFSATQQYF
CDR3 DNA: TGTGCCAGCAGCTTTTCCGCGACTCAGCAGTACTTC

V gene: TRBV5-1
D gene: TRBD2
clone size: .
J gene: TRBJ2-5
CDR3 protein: CASSTGLAGEETQYF
CDR3 DNA: TGCGCCAGCAGCACCGGACTAGCGGGAGAGGAGACCCAGTACTTC

V gene: TRBV7-8
D gene: .
clone size: few
J gene: TRBJ2-1
CDR3 protein: CASSLAPVASVDRFF
CDR3 DNA: TGTGCCAGCAGCTTAGCCCCGGTGGCTAGTGTAGATAGGTTCTTC

V gene: TRBV27
D gene: .
clone size: .
J gene: TRBJ1-1
CDR3 protein: CASNLVGGTEAFF
CDR3 DNA: TGTGCCAGCAACCTCGTTGGAGGAACTGAAGCTTTCTTT

V gene: TRBV9
D gene: .
clone size: .
J gene: TRBJ2-2
CDR3 protein: CASSVVPDRELFF
CDR3 DNA: TGTGCCAGCAGCGTAGTCCCAGACAGGGAGCTGTTTTTT

V gene: TRBV29-1
D gene: .
clone size: many
J gene: TRBJ2-7
CDR3 protein: CSVEQGPYEQYF
CDR3 DNA: TGCAGCGTCGAGCAGGGGCCCTACGAGCAGTACTTC

V gene: TRBV5-1
D gene: TRBD1
clone size: few
J gene: TRBJ2-7
CDR3 protein: CASSTRDRGNDEQYF
CDR3 DNA: TGCGCCAGCAGCACCCGGGACAGGGGTAACGACGAGCAGTACTTC

V gene: TRBV21-1
D gene: .
clone size: .
J gene: TRBJ1-2
CDR3 protein: CASSETGVYGYTF
CDR3 DNA: TGTGCCAGCAGTGAGACAGGCGTCTATGGCTACACCTTC

V gene: TRBV5-1
D gene: TRBD1
clone size: .
J gene: TRBJ2-7
CDR3 protein: CASSLASGQGVEQYF
CDR3 DNA: TGCGCCAGCAGCTTGGCCTCGGGACAGGGAGTCGAGCAGTACTTC

V gene: TRBV7-9
D gene: TRBD2
clone size: few
J gene: TRBJ2-1
CDR3 protein: CASSLERTSGYNEQFF
CDR3 DNA: TGTGCCAGCAGCTTAGAACGGACTAGCGGATACAATGAGCAGTTCTTC

V gene: TRBV30
D gene: .
clone size: .
J gene: TRBJ2-1
CDR3 protein: CAWSVTGLNSQFF
CDR3 DNA: TGTGCCTGGAGTGTAACGGGGTTGAATTCGCAGTTCTTC

V gene: TRBV7-3
D gene: TRBD1
clone size: few
J gene: TRBJ2-2
CDR3 protein: CASSSRDRVTGELFF
CDR3 DNA: TGTGCCAGCAGCTCCCGGGACAGGGTAACCGGGGAGCTGTTTTTT

V gene: TRBV6-1
D gene: .
clone size: few
J gene: TRBJ2-4
CDR3 protein: CASSELRNKNIQYF
CDR3 DNA: TGTGCCAGCAGTGAACTGCGGAACAAAAACATTCAGTACTTC

V gene: TRBV29-1
D gene: TRBD2
clone size: few
J gene: TRBJ2-1
CDR3 protein: CSVGTSGVGSYNEQFF
CDR3 DNA: TGCAGCGTTGGGACTAGCGGGGTGGGCTCCTACAATGAGCAGTTCTTC

V gene: TRBV30
D gene: .
clone size: few
J gene: TRBJ1-2
CDR3 protein: CALRGVGYGYTF
CDR3 DNA: TGTGCCCTACGGGGGGTAGGCTATGGCTACACCTTC